This T cell receptor (beta chain) was documented in a study of T cell repertoires in cytomegalovirus infection. This clonotype was seen once. Antigen: not known. TCRdb ran MiXCR on the reads and lists one entry per CDR3 protein. The repertoire consists of around 530,000 distinct CDR3 sequences, with about a quarter occurring once and the leading ten covering about 13%. General study findings and limits: Cumulated frequencies of public TCR beta families served to identify carriers of CMV plus the relevant HLA. CMV-specific TCR beta clonotypes restricted by HLA-C dominated the ex vivo response.

The receptor comes from a human donor in good health (CMV status not recorded). Some clones in this sample may be carry-over from other donors' samples. The sequenced sample consisted of PBMCs.

The CDR3 nucleotides read TGTGCCAGCAGCCCACCGGGACAGAGGGCTGACACCATATATTTT. Residues: CASSPPGQRADTIYF. The chain has TRBV7-4 and TRBJ1-3; TRBD1 matches 7 bases. The CDR3 has 15 residues. The V gene end was trimmed by 5 bases and the J gene end by 8 bases; junction bases not matched to a gene: 12. Germline CDR1 is SGHVT and CDR2 is SQSDAQ.